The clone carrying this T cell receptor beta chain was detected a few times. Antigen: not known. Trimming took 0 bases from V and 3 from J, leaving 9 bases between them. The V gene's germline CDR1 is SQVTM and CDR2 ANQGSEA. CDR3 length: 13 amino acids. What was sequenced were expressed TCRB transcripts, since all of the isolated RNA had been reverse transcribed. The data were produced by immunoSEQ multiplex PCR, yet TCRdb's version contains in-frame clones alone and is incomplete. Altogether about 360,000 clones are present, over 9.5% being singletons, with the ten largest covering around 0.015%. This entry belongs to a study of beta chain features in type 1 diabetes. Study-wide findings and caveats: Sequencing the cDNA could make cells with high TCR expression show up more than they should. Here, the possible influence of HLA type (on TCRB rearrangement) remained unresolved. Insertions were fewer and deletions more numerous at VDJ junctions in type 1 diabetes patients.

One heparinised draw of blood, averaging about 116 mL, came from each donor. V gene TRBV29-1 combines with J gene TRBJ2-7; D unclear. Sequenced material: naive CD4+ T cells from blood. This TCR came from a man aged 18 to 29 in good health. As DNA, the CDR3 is TGCAGCGTTGAAGATCTGTCAGGCTACGAGCAGTACTTC. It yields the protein CSVEDLSGYEQYF.